Detailed here is one T cell receptor beta chain. This sample is part of a study of blood T cell repertoires in COVID-19. Trimming took 7 bases from V and 0 from J, leaving 22 bases between them. The CDR3 is made up of 18 amino acids. Germline V lookup: CDR1 SNHLY, CDR2 FYNNEI. Assay used: immunoSEQ multiplex PCR; TCRdb lists only in-frame clones, some missing. The table records about 320,000 clones, over 85% of them present only once. The material sequenced was PBMCs or T cells enriched from blood (not recorded which). This chain joins TRBV2 and TRBJ1-5; D unresolved. The TCR was taken from a man aged 55 to 70 who had recovered from COVID-19. The CDR3 DNA sequence: TGTGCCAGCACCCCGGGGATTACATGGGATTCTAGCAATCAGCCCCAGCATTTT. Its translation is CASTPGITWDSSNQPQHF.